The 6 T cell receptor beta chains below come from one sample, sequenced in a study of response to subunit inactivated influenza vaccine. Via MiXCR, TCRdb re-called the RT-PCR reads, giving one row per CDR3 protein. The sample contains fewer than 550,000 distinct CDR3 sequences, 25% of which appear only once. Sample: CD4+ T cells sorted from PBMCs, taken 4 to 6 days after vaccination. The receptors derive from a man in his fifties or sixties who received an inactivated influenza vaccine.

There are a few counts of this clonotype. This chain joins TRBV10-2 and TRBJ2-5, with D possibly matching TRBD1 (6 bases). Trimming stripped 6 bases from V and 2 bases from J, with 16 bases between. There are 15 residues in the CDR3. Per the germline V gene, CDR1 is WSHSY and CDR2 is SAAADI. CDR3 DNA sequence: TGCGCCAGCAGCCGAGGACAGCCCTTACAAGAGACCCAGTACTTC. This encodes CASSRGQPLQETQYF.

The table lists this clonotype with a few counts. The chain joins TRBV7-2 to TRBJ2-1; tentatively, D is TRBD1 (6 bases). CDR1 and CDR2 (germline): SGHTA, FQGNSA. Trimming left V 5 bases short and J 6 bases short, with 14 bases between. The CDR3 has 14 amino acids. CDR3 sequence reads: CASSQVLGANEQFF. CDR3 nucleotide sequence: TGTGCCAGCAGCCAGGTATTGGGGGCCAATGAGCAGTTCTTC.

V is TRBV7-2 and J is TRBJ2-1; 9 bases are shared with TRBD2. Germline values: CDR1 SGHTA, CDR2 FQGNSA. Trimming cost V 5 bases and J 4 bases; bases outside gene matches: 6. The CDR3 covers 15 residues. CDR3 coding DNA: TGTGCCAGCAGCCCCCATAGCGGGAGTTACAATGAGCAGTTCTTC. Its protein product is CASSPHSGSYNEQFF.

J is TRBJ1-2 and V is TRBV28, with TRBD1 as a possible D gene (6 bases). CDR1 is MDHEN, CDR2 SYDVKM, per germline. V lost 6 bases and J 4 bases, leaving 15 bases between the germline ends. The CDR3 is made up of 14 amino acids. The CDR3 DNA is TGTGCCAGCAGGCCCGGACAGAAGATCTATGGCTACACCTTC. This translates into CASRPGQKIYGYTF.

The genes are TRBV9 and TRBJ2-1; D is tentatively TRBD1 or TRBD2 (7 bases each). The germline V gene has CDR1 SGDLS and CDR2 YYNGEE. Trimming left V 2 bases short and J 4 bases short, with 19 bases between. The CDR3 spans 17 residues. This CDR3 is CASSVAGAGGAYNEQFF. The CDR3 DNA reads TGTGCCAGCAGCGTCGCAGGGGCAGGGGGGGCTTACAATGAGCAGTTCTTC. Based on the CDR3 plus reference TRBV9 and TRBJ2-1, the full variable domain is DSGVTQTPKHLITATGQRVTLRCSPRSGDLSVYWYQQSLDQGLQFLIQYYNGEERAKGNILERFSAQQFPDLHSELNLSSLELGDSALYFCASSVAGAGGAYNEQFFGPGTRLTVL.

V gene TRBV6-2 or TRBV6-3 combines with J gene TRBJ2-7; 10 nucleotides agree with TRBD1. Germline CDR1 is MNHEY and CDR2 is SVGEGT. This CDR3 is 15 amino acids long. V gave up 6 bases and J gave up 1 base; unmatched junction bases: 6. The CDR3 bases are TGTGCCAGCAGCCCGGGACAGGGGATATCCTACGAGCAGTACTTC. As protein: CASSPGQGISYEQYF.